Only a few counts were recorded for the clone carrying this T cell receptor (beta chain). The data originate from a study of neurological immune-mediated disorders. TCRdb ran MiXCR on the 5' RACE reads and lists one entry per CDR3 protein. This table holds more than 50,000 distinct CDR3 sequences, about 8% found once. Time point meaning: longitudinal time-point 3. The V and J ends lost 2 bases and 5 bases, in that order; junction bases with no gene match: 12. This CDR3 has 19 amino acids. Per germline, CDR1 MNHEY and CDR2 SVGAGI. Sequenced sample: PBMCs. The source of this sequence is a middle-aged woman in good health. The rearrangement joins TRBV6-5 to TRBJ2-1, with 13 bases lining up with TRBD2. CDR3 in amino acids: CASSYTWGGLAGPHNEQFF. CDR3 nucleotide sequence: TGTGCCAGCAGTTACACCTGGGGGGGACTAGCGGGACCCCACAATGAGCAGTTCTTC.